These 24 T cell receptor beta chains originate from one sample sequenced in a study of T cell responses to AZD1222 COVID-19 vaccine listed by TCRdb under 2021. Reading the label with the study, this specimen's time point is: baseline before first vaccination. Libraries were constructed by the immunoSEQ multiplex PCR assay. Held by TCRdb, this immuneACCESS table contains in-frame sequences only and omits some clones. Under half of the omission traces to an unresolved V gene where checked; the cause of the rest is unknown. In all, the sample holds approximately 140,000 clones, and roughly nine tenths of those were seen once. The ten largest clones capture around 5% of the sample. Sequencing was performed on peripheral blood, taken on day 0 of AZD1222 vaccination. The receptors come from an adult in good health.

This clone was found once. The rearrangement links TRBV4-2 to TRBJ2-7; weak D call: TRBD2 (6 bases). CDR3 length: 16 residues. The V and J ends lost 1 base and 6 bases respectively, with 19 bases between them. Germline V gene lookup returns CDR1 LGHNA and CDR2 YNFKEQ. CDR3 bases: TGTGCCAGCAGCCAAGGGGTGATACCGGGAGTAACCGAGCAGTACTTC. It translates to CASSQGVIPGVTEQYF.

The chain recombines TRBV28 with TRBJ2-7; D might be TRBD2 (7 bases). Per germline, CDR1 MDHEN and CDR2 SYDVKM. V was trimmed by 3 bases and J by 6 bases, leaving 15 bases between them. CDR3 length: 14 amino acids. The DNA for the CDR3 is TGTGCCAGCAGTTTCGGCGGGGGCCCTTCCGAGCAGTACTTC. Its translation: CASSFGGGPSEQYF.

The chain couples TRBV2 to TRBJ1-2, with 11 bases identical to TRBD1. Trimming removed 4 bases from V and 8 bases from J; junction bases left unmatched: 3. The length of the CDR3 is 13 residues. Germline V gene data show CDR1 as SNHLY and CDR2 as FYNNEI. The CDR3 reads CASSGDRGIGYTF. In DNA form, the CDR3 reads TGTGCCAGCAGTGGGGACAGGGGGATCGGCTACACCTTC.

J is TRBJ2-7 and V is TRBV5-1; perhaps TRBD2 as D (6 bases). CDR1 is SGHRS, CDR2 YFSETQ, per germline. This CDR3 region has 13 residues. The V end was cut by 5 bases, the J end by 2 bases, with 11 bases between. CDR3 DNA: TGCGCCAGCAGGCGACTAGGAACCTACGAGCAGTACTTC. Its protein is CASRRLGTYEQYF.

The V call is TRBV7-9, the J call TRBJ2-7; D is ambiguous. Trimming pared 0 bases from V and 3 bases from J, leaving 6 bases between. Germline V lookup: CDR1 SEHNR, CDR2 FQNEAQ (reference sequence). The length of the CDR3 is 13 residues. The CDR3 bases are TGTGCCAGCAGCTTAGCAGGGAACTACGAGCAGTACTTC. This encodes CASSLAGNYEQYF.

The CDR3 sequence: CASSLEGTQNIQYF. CDR3 bases: TGTGCCAGCAGTCTAGAGGGGACACAAAACATTCAGTACTTC. This chain joins TRBV3-1 (or the pseudogene TRBV3-2) and TRBJ2-4; tentative D call: TRBD1 (6 bases). This CDR3 spans 14 amino acids. Trimming took 6 bases from V and 5 from J, leaving 14 bases between them. Germline assignment: CDR1 LGHDT and CDR2 YNNKEL (reference sequence).

The chain carries TRBV7-8 and TRBJ2-4; TRBD2 aligns across 13 bases. Trimming took 4 bases from V and 0 from J; bases not matched to a gene: 6. The CDR3 runs 18 residues. Germline-derived CDR1 and CDR2 are SGHVS and FQNEAQ. Here the CDR3 reads CASSSGTSGAIAKNIQYF. CDR3 nucleotides: TGTGCCAGCAGCTCAGGGACTAGCGGGGCAATAGCCAAAAACATTCAGTACTTC. The full variable domain, its missing parts supplied by reference TRBV7-8 and TRBJ2-4, is GAGVSQSPRYKVAKRGQDVALRCDPISGHVSLFWYQQALGQGPEFLTYFQNEAQLDKSGLPSDRFFAERPEGSVSTLKIQRTQQEDSAVYLCASSSGTSGAIAKNIQYFGAGTRLSVL.

The chain couples TRBV11-3 to TRBJ1-3; D is perhaps TRBD1 (5 bases). The CDR3 runs 13 residues. Germline CDR1 and CDR2: SGHNT and YENEEA. The V end lost 4 bases, the J end lost 7 bases, and 11 bases lay between the germline ends. CDR3 sequence reads: CASSSRGRNTIYF. Written as DNA, the CDR3 is TGTGCCAGCAGCTCTAGGGGCCGGAACACCATATATTTT.

This chain uses TRBV15 with TRBJ1-4; TRBD1 aligns across 9 bases. The CDR3 loop spans 16 amino acids. Germline trimming cut 0 bases from V and 8 bases from J; bases unmatched to any gene: 7. The germline CDR1 and CDR2 sequences are LNHNV and YYDKDF (reference sequence). The CDR3 nucleotides read TGTGCCACCAGCAGAGACCGCGGGACAGGGTGGGAAAAACTGTTTTTT. Translation: CATSRDRGTGWEKLFF.

The chain is built from TRBV11-3 and TRBJ1-4; no firm D call. The V gene's germline CDR1 is SGHNT and CDR2 YENEEA. The CDR3 is 17 residues long. V lost 2 bases and J lost 8, with 21 bases in between. CDR3 in DNA: TGTGCCAGCAGCTTAAATGCTTGGGAGCCCTTCAAAGAAAAACTGTTTTTT. Its protein is CASSLNAWEPFKEKLFF.

The chain has TRBV4-3 and TRBJ2-3, with D possibly matching TRBD2 (6 bases). The germline V and J ends were trimmed by 1 base and 2 bases, with 13 bases remaining between them. The germline gives CDR1 LGHNA, CDR2 YSLEER. This CDR3 has 16 residues. CDR3 sequence: CASSQVAGLPTDTQYF. The CDR3, as DNA: TGCGCCAGCAGCCAAGTTGCGGGGCTCCCCACAGATACGCAGTATTTT.

The rearrangement uses TRBV9 and TRBJ2-7; the match to TRBD1 covers 9 bases. The CDR3 consists of 15 residues. The germline V gene encodes CDR1 SGDLS and CDR2 YYNGEE. V trimming: 0 bases; J trimming: 7 bases; junction bases outside the gene matches: 8. The CDR3 here is CASSVEQGAYREQYF. DNA of the CDR3: TGTGCCAGCAGCGTAGAACAGGGGGCTTATCGAGAGCAGTACTTC.

The chain joins TRBV28 to TRBJ1-2; D gene ambiguous. The CDR3 loop spans 12 amino acids. Looked up from germline, CDR1 is MDHEN and CDR2 is SYDVKM. Trimming stripped 7 bases from V and 0 bases from J, with 6 bases between. The CDR3: CASTVTNYGYTF. The CDR3 DNA sequence: TGTGCCAGCACTGTCACTAACTATGGCTACACCTTC.

The V and J genes are TRBV7-2 and TRBJ2-1; D perhaps matches TRBD2 (6 bases). Germline lookup yields CDR1 SGHTA and CDR2 FQGNSA. The CDR3 has 15 residues. Trimming removed 5 bases at V and 5 bases at J, with 16 bases between. The DNA for the CDR3 is TGTGCCAGCAGCCGTGGGAGGCCCGGTAACAATGAGCAGTTCTTC. Protein: CASSRGRPGNNEQFF.

This clone has more than one count but fewer than ten. V and J are TRBV30 and TRBJ2-6; D is unresolved. Deletions cut 2 bases from V and 0 bases from J, with 14 bases between. Germline values: CDR1 GTSNPN, CDR2 SVGIG (reference sequence). This CDR3 has 17 amino acids. CDR3 in DNA: TGTGCCTGGAGTATCGGACGGGCGAGCTCTGGGGCCAACGTCCTGACTTTC. Its protein product is CAWSIGRASSGANVLTF.

The rearrangement links TRBV19 to TRBJ1-1; a weak D match, TRBD1 (6 bases). This CDR3 is built from 11 residues. V was shortened by 3 bases and J by 11 bases, with 10 bases between the two germline ends. Germline V lookup: CDR1 LNHDA, CDR2 SQIVND (reference sequence). CDR3 sequence (DNA): TGTGCCAGTAGTATCGGGGGGGGCGCTTTCTTT. Encoded protein: CASSIGGGAFF.

The chain joins TRBV3-1 (or the pseudogene TRBV3-2) to TRBJ1-2, with D unresolved. The length of the CDR3 is 19 residues. Germline-derived CDR1 and CDR2 are LGHDT and YNNKEL (reference sequence). Deletions cut 0 bases from V and 0 bases from J, with 20 bases between. CDR3 nucleotide sequence: TGTGCCAGCAGCCAAGAAGGGTTAGCGAGGCACGACGCTAACTATGGCTACACCTTC. It translates to CASSQEGLARHDANYGYTF.

V gene TRBV7-2 combines with J gene TRBJ2-7; TRBD2 matches 9 bases. CDR3 size: 16 residues. The V gene end was trimmed by 4 bases and the J gene end by 4 bases; junction bases not matched to a gene: 11. Germline V gives CDR1 SGHTA, CDR2 FQGNSA. The chain's CDR3 is CASSSVGGRANYEQYF. In DNA, the CDR3 is TGTGCCAGCAGCTCCGTAGGCGGGAGGGCCAATTACGAGCAGTACTTC.

This chain connects TRBV9 to TRBJ1-2; 11 bases map to TRBD1. The CDR3 loop spans 15 amino acids. V lost 4 bases to trimming and J lost 2 bases; unmatched junction nucleotides: 4. CDR1 and CDR2 (germline): SGDLS, YYNGEE. This chain's CDR3 is CASSLWTGGNYGYTF. Written as DNA, the CDR3 is TGTGCCAGCAGCTTATGGACAGGGGGCAACTATGGCTACACCTTC.

This clone showed up just a few times. The gene calls are TRBV7-8 and TRBJ1-4, with D unresolved. Germline CDR1 and CDR2: SGHVS and FQNEAQ. V was shortened by 8 bases and J by 5 bases, with 12 bases between the two germline ends. The CDR3 spans 13 residues. CDR3 bases: TGTGCCAGCCGAAGACAAACCAATGAAAAACTGTTTTTT. Its translation: CASRRQTNEKLFF. Together with reference TRBV7-8 and TRBJ1-4, the CDR3 gives the full variable domain: GAGVSQSPRYKVAKRGQDVALRCDPISGHVSLFWYQQALGQGPEFLTYFQNEAQLDKSGLPSDRFFAERPEGSVSTLKIQRTQQEDSAVYLCASRRQTNEKLFFGSGTQLSVL.

This chain connects TRBV28 to TRBJ1-6; weak D call: TRBD1 (5 bases). In germline, CDR1 is MDHEN, CDR2 SYDVKM. The CDR3 loop spans 15 amino acids. The ends were cut back, 2 bases at V and 9 bases at J, with 14 bases in the middle. In DNA, the CDR3 is TGTGCCAGCAGTTTACCTTTTCGACAGATTTCACCCCTCCACTTT. Translated, it gives CASSLPFRQISPLHF.

This clone appeared a single time. V is TRBV3-1 (or the pseudogene TRBV3-2) and J is TRBJ2-7, with 10 positions matching TRBD2. Germline V gene data show CDR1 as LGHDT and CDR2 as YNNKEL (reference sequence). This CDR3 region has 15 residues. Trimming cost V 4 bases and J 3 bases; bases outside gene matches: 6. The CDR3 sequence is CASSPSSGSSYEQYF. In nucleotides, the CDR3 is TGTGCCAGCAGCCCATCTAGCGGGAGTAGCTACGAGCAGTACTTC.

The rearrangement uses TRBV2 and TRBJ1-3, with TRBD1 identical over 7 bases. Germline V gene data show CDR1 as SNHLY and CDR2 as FYNNEI. The V and J ends lost 6 bases and 2 bases, in that order; junction bases with no gene match: 7. This CDR3 is built from 15 residues. CDR3 nucleotide sequence: TGTGCCAGCAGGGACAGGAGAAGGGCTGGAAACACCATATATTTT. Amino acids: CASRDRRRAGNTIYF.

This chain joins TRBV15 and TRBJ2-7; D gene uncertain. The V and J ends lost 0 bases and 2 bases respectively, with 8 bases between them. The CDR3 is 14 residues long. Germline V gives CDR1 LNHNV, CDR2 YYDKDF (reference sequence). CDR3 nucleotides: TGTGCCACCAGCAGAGAGCGGTTCGCCTACGAGCAGTACTTC. Translated, it gives CATSRERFAYEQYF.